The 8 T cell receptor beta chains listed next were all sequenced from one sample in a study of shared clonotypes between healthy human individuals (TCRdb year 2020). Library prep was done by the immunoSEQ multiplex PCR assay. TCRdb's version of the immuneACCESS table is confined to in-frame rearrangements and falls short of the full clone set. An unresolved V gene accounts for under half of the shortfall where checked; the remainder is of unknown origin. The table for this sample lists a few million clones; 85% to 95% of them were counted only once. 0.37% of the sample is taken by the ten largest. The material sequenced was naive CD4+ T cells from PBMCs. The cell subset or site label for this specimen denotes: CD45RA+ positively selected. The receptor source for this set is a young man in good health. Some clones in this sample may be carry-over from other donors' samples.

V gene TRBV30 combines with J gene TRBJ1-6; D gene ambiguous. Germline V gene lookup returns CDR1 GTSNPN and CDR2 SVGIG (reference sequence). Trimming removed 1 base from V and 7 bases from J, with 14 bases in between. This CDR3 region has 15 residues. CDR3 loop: CAWSGGLGGNSPLHF. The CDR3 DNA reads TGTGCCTGGAGTGGAGGGCTTGGTGGGAATTCACCCCTCCACTTT.

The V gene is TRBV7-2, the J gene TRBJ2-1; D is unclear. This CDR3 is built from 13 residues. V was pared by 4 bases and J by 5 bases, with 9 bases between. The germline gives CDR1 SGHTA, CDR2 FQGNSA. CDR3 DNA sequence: TGTGCCAGCAGCTCGGACCGAGACAATGAGCAGTTCTTC. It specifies CASSSDRDNEQFF.

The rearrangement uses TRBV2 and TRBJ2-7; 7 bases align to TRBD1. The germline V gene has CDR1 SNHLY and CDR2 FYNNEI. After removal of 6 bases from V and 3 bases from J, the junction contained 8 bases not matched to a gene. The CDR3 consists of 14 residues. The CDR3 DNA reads TGTGCCAGCAGCCCCGGGACAGAGATCTACGAGCAGTACTTC. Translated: CASSPGTEIYEQYF. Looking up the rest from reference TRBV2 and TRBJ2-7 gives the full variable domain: EPEVTQTPSHQVTQMGQEVILRCVPISNHLYFYWYRQILGQKVEFLVSFYNNEISEKSEIFDDQFSVERPDGSNFTLKIRSTKLEDSAMYFCASSPGTEIYEQYFGPGTRLTVT.

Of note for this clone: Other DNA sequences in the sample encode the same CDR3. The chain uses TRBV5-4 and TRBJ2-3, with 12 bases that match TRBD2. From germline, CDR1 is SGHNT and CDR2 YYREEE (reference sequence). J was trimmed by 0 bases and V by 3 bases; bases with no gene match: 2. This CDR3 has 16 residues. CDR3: CASSSGLAGSTDTQYF. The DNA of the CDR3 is TGTGCCAGCAGCTCCGGACTAGCGGGGAGCACAGATACGCAGTATTTT.

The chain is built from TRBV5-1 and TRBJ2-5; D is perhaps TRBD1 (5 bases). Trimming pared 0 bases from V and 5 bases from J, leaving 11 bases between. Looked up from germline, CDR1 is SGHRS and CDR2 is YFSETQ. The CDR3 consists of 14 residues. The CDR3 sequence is CASSLEAGMETQYF. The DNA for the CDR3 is TGCGCCAGCAGCTTGGAAGCAGGGATGGAGACCCAGTACTTC.

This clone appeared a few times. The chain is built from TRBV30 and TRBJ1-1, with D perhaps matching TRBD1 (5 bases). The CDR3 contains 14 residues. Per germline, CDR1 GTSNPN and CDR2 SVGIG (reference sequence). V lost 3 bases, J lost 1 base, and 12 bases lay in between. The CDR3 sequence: CAWRVGGTNTEAFF. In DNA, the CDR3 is TGTGCCTGGAGGGTGGGGGGGACGAACACTGAAGCTTTCTTT.

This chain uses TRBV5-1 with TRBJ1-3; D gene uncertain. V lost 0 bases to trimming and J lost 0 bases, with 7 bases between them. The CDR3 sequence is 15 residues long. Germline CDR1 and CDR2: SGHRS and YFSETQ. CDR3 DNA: TGCGCCAGCAGCTTGGGTTCTCCCTCTGGAAACACCATATATTTT. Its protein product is CASSLGSPSGNTIYF.

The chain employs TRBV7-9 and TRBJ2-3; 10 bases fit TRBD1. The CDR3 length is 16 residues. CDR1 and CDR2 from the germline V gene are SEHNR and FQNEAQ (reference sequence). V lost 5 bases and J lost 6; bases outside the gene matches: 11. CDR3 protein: CASSPGDRGRLDTQYF. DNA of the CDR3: TGTGCCAGCAGCCCCGGGGACAGGGGTAGACTCGATACGCAGTATTTT.